The 5 T cell receptor beta chains in this list originate from one sample, sequenced in a study of tumor-infiltrating lymphocytes in primary liver carcinoma (dated by TCRdb to the late 2010s). Total RNA and DNA were co-extracted without cell sorting from approximately 20-30 mg of bulk tissue using the AllPrep DNA/RNA mini kit. Sequencer: Illumina HiSeq 2500. Starting from about 500 ng total RNA, TCRbeta-specific cDNA was produced by reverse transcription with a constant-region primer and ProtoScript II reverse transcriptase. Construction of the TCRbeta libraries relied on three nested rounds of multiplex PCR, following a slightly modified ARM-PCR procedure. Each of the first two PCR rounds ran for around 11 cycles and used multiplex TRBV1-TRBV30 forward primers together with a Cbeta reverse primer. TCRdb handled the public reads itself, with Q25 trimming in fastp and clone calling in MiXCR, and kept productive beta chains. Each CDR3 protein appears once, grouped with its most common genes and DNA. Counted in this sample were about 64,000 distinct CDR3 sequences; over 60% of them appeared once. Of the sample, about 40% is held by the ten largest clones.

Specimen: liver tumor tissue from sampling region 4. The cell subset or site tag for this specimen amounts to: tumor region T4, right-lateral pole. The receptors come from a man aged 40-49 years with primary liver carcinoma and hepatitis B virus infection.

Concerning this clonotype itself: Its ends do not fully match the called genes, so a read error is possible. The rearrangement uses TRBV7-9 and TRBJ2-1; maybe TRBD1 (6 bases). In germline, CDR1 is SEHNR, CDR2 FQNEAQ (reference sequence). The CDR3 runs to 16 residues. The CDR3 reads CASSSQTGSSYNEQHF. CDR3 in DNA: TGTGCCAGCAGCTCCCAAACAGGGAGCTCCTACAATGAGCAGCACTTC.

Of note for this clonotype: Just one base apart from a much larger clone, this may be a read error. The V and J genes are TRBV29-1 and TRBJ2-7, with a possible D match to TRBD1 (5 bases). CDR1 and CDR2 from the germline V gene are SQVTM and ANQGSEA. V lost 8 bases, J lost 1 base, and 21 bases lay in between. The CDR3 spans 15 residues. This CDR3 reads CSIRPSRVKSYEQYF. CDR3 nucleotides: TGCAGCATACGCCCTTCCAGGGTCAAGTCCTACGAGCAGTACTTC.

This rearrangement joins TRBV20-1 to TRBJ2-3, with 8 bases lining up with TRBD2. The CDR3 has 14 residues. V was clipped by 7 bases and J by 4 bases; unmatched bases: 10. CDR1 and CDR2 (germline): DFQATT, SNEGSKA (reference sequence). CDR3: CSVRDLAGPDTQYF. In nucleotides, the CDR3 is TGCAGTGTTAGGGACTTAGCGGGACCAGATACGCAGTATTTT.

The genes are TRBV6-2 or TRBV6-3 and TRBJ2-7, with D hard to call. CDR3 size: 12 residues. CDR1 MNHEY and CDR2 SVGEGT come from the germline V gene. Trimming took off 10 bases at V and 11 bases at J, with 21 bases between the two ends. The CDR3 is CATCQSTYDEYF. CDR3 sequence (DNA): TGTGCCACCTGTCAGAGTACCTACGATGAGTACTTC.

The chain employs TRBV6-1 and TRBJ1-2, with 7 nucleotides matching TRBD1. The CDR3 runs to 14 residues. CDR1 and CDR2 from the germline V gene are MNHNS and SASEGT. With V trimmed by 10 bases and J by 5 bases, 13 bases remained unmatched. CDR3 DNA: TGTGCCATCATAAAACCGGGACAGCTATATGGCTACACCTTC. Translation: CAIIKPGQLYGYTF.